The 20 T cell receptor beta chains listed next were all sequenced from one sample in a study of CD8+CD57+ T cells in acquired aplastic anemia (dated by TCRdb to the late 2010s). Patients chosen for sequencing had shown expansion of CD8+CD57+ cells by flow cytometry. Sequencing was carried out with an Illumina HiSeq 2000. TCR beta VDJ combination and CDR3 sequence profiling used genomic DNA as the template. Starting from the raw public reads, TCRdb applied fastp trimming at Q25, assembled clones with MiXCR and retained in-frame beta chains. Rows merge per CDR3 protein into single entries with the most common DNA and genes. This sample comprises hundreds of thousands of distinct CDR3 sequences, under 65% of them detected only once. 1.3% of the sample comes from the top ten. Sequencing input: sorted CD4+, CD8+, or CD8+CD57+ T cells (not recorded which) from PBMCs. These receptors were collected from a human donor with aplastic anemia.

A few counts support this clonotype. This rearrangement joins TRBV20-1 to TRBJ2-7; D remains unclear. Germline assignment: CDR1 DFQATT and CDR2 SNEGSKA (reference sequence). V was trimmed by 6 bases and J by 7 bases, leaving 16 bases between them. The CDR3 has 12 amino acids. For the CDR3, the DNA is TGCAGTGCCATTGTCAGCGAGAAGGAGCAGTACTTC. It is translated as CSAIVSEKEQYF.

The rearrangement uses TRBV2 and TRBJ2-7, with no clear D. The V end was cut by 3 bases, the J end by 2 bases, with 11 bases between. Germline CDR1 and CDR2: SNHLY and FYNNEI. There are 14 residues in the CDR3. The CDR3 DNA reads TGTGCCAGCAGTGATCTCGCCGACCCCTACGAGCAGTACTTC. Translation: CASSDLADPYEQYF.

On this clonotype: This may be a read error: a much more frequent sequence differs by one nucleotide. The chain has TRBV6-2 or TRBV6-3 and TRBJ2-7; the match to TRBD1 covers 7 bases. The length of the CDR3 is 14 residues. Germline loops: CDR1 MNHEY, CDR2 SVGEGT. The CDR3 spells CATHPRGPLYKQYF. CDR3 bases: TGTGCCACTCACCCTAGGGGGCCCCTCTACAAGCAGTACTTC.

The J gene is TRBJ2-5, the V gene TRBV9; 13 bases align to TRBD2. After removal of 6 bases from V and 4 bases from J, the junction contained 15 bases not matched to a gene. Germline loops: CDR1 SGDLS, CDR2 YYNGEE. This CDR3 region has 18 residues. CDR3 sequence reads: CASTSGLAGPRGLETQYF. The CDR3 DNA is TGTGCCAGCACCTCGGGACTAGCGGGGCCTAGAGGTCTAGAGACCCAGTACTTC.

This clonotype appeared many times. V is TRBV12-3 or TRBV12-4 and J is TRBJ1-1, with TRBD1 as a possible D gene (5 bases). Trimming pared 1 base from V and 0 bases from J, leaving 12 bases between. The CDR3 has 16 amino acids. CDR3 sequence reads: CASSLGGGGVNTEAFF. The CDR3 DNA reads TGTGCCAGCAGTTTAGGGGGCGGAGGTGTGAACACTGAAGCTTTCTTT.

This sequence joins TRBV7-6 and TRBJ2-3; unclear D gene. Germline V gene sequence: CDR1 SGHVS, CDR2 FNYEAQ. The CDR3 is 15 residues long. Trimming pared 1 base from V and 2 bases from J, leaving 10 bases between. The CDR3: CASSLGRAPTDTQYF. DNA for the CDR3: TGTGCCAGCAGCTTAGGAAGGGCCCCCACAGATACGCAGTATTTT.

The chain combines TRBV7-8 with TRBJ1-2, with no clear D. V was trimmed by 5 bases and J by 3 bases, leaving 19 bases between them. Looked up from germline, CDR1 is SGHVS and CDR2 is FQNEAQ. CDR3 size: 16 residues. CDR3 bases: TGTGCCAGCAGCCAAGTGTACGGGGAAAAGGACTATGGCTACACCTTC. Translation: CASSQVYGEKDYGYTF.

Details on this clonotype: One base away lies a much larger clone, so this may be a sequencing read error. The V call is TRBV6-5, the J call TRBJ1-2, with 11 bases fitting TRBD1. CDR3 length: 16 amino acids. Germline V lookup: CDR1 MNHEY, CDR2 SVGAGI. Written as DNA, the CDR3 is TGTGCCGGCAGTTACTCCGGGACAGGGGGTAACTATGGCTACACCTTC. Its translation: CAGSYSGTGGNYGYTF.

Note on this clonotype: At one end, the junction sequence differs from germline, possibly due to a read error. The genes are TRBV5-1 and TRBJ1-1; D not certain. The length of the CDR3 is 12 residues. Per the germline V gene, CDR1 is SGHRS and CDR2 is YFSETQ. The CDR3 bases are TGCGCCGGCAGCATCGACGGAACTGAAGCTTTCTTT. Its translation: CAGSIDGTEAFF.

For the CDR3, the DNA is TGTGCCAGCAGCGTATCAGGGATGGGCGAGAAACTGTTTTTT. This sequence encodes CASSVSGMGEKLFF. This chain joins TRBV2 and TRBJ1-4; D may be TRBD1 (5 bases). Germline loops: CDR1 SNHLY, CDR2 FYNNEI. The CDR3 totals 14 residues. Trimming took 6 bases from V and 11 from J, leaving 19 bases between them.

This rearrangement joins TRBV7-3 to TRBJ1-1; D remains unclear. Trimming shortened V by 5 bases and J by 7 bases, and 11 bases separated the two germline ends. This CDR3 region has 12 residues. Looked up from germline, CDR1 is SGHTA and CDR2 is FQGTGA. CDR3 DNA: TGTGCCAGCAGCGATGGTAGTGGTGAAGCTTTCTTT. Its protein product is CASSDGSGEAFF.

Written as DNA, the CDR3 is TGCGCCAGCAGCCAAGTAACTAGCGGGACCGCCACGACGCAGTATTTT. This gives the protein CASSQVTSGTATTQYF. The rearrangement joins TRBV4-1 to TRBJ2-3; TRBD2 aligns across 10 bases. The CDR3 has 16 amino acids. Germline CDR1 is MGHRA and CDR2 is YSYEKL. J lost 9 bases, V lost 1 base, and 10 bases had no gene match.

This clonotype was picked up many times. The rearrangement uses TRBV7-9 and TRBJ1-5, with TRBD1 matching 9 bases. Germline assignment: CDR1 SEHNR and CDR2 FQNEAQ (reference sequence). V lost 5 bases, J lost 8 bases, and 10 bases stayed unmatched. The CDR3 consists of 15 residues. CDR3 protein: CASSAGTGFFEPQHF. CDR3 bases: TGTGCCAGCAGCGCTGGGACAGGGTTTTTTGAGCCCCAGCATTTT.

This clonotype was detected ten times or more. The chain joins TRBV9 to TRBJ2-5; the match to TRBD2 covers 8 bases. The CDR3 contains 16 residues. The J segment lost 5 bases and the V segment lost 0 bases, leaving 9 bases of the junction unmatched. The germline V gene encodes CDR1 SGDLS and CDR2 YYNGEE. Written as DNA, the CDR3 is TGTGCCAGCAGCGTAGGGGTCGGGGGGGCCGAGGAGACCCAGTACTTC. This translates into CASSVGVGGAEETQYF.

The chain has TRBV24-1 and TRBJ2-7; 9 nucleotides match TRBD2. V trimming: 3 bases; J trimming: 5 bases; junction bases outside the gene matches: 7. Germline CDR1 reads KGHDR; CDR2 reads SFDVKD. The CDR3 loop spans 15 amino acids. The DNA for the CDR3 is TGTGCCACCAGTGATCCCCGCGGGAGGGCCGACGAGCAGTACTTC. It is translated as CATSDPRGRADEQYF.

This clonotype was recorded at least ten times. The chain links TRBV6-5 to TRBJ1-1; D is ambiguous. CDR3 length: 15 amino acids. Per the germline V gene, CDR1 is MNHEY and CDR2 is SVGAGI. V was shortened by 2 bases and J by 4 bases, with 14 bases between the two germline ends. The DNA for the CDR3 is TGTGCCAGCAGTTACGGTCTGTTGCGAGGCACTGAAGCTTTCTTT. Amino acids: CASSYGLLRGTEAFF.

V and J are TRBV20-1 and TRBJ1-5; possibly TRBD1 for D (5 bases). This CDR3 has 15 amino acids. V was cut by 5 bases and J by 3 bases, with 17 bases left in between. Germline values: CDR1 DFQATT, CDR2 SNEGSKA (reference sequence). The CDR3 is CSAGPGSGINQPQHF. The CDR3 bases are TGCAGTGCTGGACCAGGGTCAGGAATCAATCAGCCCCAGCATTTT.

Only one count was recorded for this clonotype. The chain recombines TRBV10-3 with TRBJ1-5, with D possibly TRBD1 on 6 matching bases. This CDR3 contains 12 residues. V was cut by 10 bases and J by 7 bases, with 14 bases left in between. Per germline, CDR1 ENHRY and CDR2 SYGVKD. As DNA, the CDR3 is TGTGCCAGCCACTGGAGGGGGCAGCCCCAGCATTTT. Translated: CASHWRGQPQHF.

The rearrangement joins TRBV25-1 to TRBJ2-3; 10 nucleotides line up with TRBD2. Germline CDR1 is MGHDK and CDR2 is SYGVNS. CDR3 length equals 17 residues. V shed 2 bases, J shed 2 bases, and the junction held 7 bases outside the gene matches. CDR3 in amino acids: CASSEGLADTATDTQYF. The CDR3 region has the DNA TGTGCCAGCAGTGAAGGACTAGCGGATACCGCCACAGATACGCAGTATTTT.

This clonotype was detected many times. The chain is built from TRBV15 and TRBJ2-2, with TRBD2 matching 8 bases. Germline-derived CDR1 and CDR2 are LNHNV and YYDKDF (reference sequence). The CDR3 contains 16 residues. V lost 2 bases to trimming and J lost 5 bases; unmatched junction nucleotides: 7. CDR3 sequence reads: CATSRRRGASTGELFF. In nucleotides, the CDR3 is TGTGCCACCAGCAGACGGCGGGGGGCCAGTACCGGGGAGCTGTTTTTT.